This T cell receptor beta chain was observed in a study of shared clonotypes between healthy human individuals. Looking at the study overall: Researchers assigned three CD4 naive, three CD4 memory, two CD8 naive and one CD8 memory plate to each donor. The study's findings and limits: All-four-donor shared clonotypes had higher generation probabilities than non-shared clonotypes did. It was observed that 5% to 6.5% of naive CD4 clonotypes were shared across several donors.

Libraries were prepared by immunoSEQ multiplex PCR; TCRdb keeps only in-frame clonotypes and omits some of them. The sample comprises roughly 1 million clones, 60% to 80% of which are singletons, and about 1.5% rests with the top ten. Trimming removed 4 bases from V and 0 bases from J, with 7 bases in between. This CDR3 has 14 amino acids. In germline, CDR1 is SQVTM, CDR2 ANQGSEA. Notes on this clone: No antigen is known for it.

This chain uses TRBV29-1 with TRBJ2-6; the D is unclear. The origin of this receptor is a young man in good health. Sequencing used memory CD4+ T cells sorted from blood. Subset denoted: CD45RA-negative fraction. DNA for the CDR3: TGCAGCGTTGCCCTGAGCTCTGGGGCCAACGTCCTGACTTTC. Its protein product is CSVALSSGANVLTF.